This TCR beta chain originates from a study of blood T cell repertoires in COVID-19. Study overall: Whether acute or convalescent, the COVID-19 samples came from the United States, Italy and Spain. PBMCs, B-cell-depleted T cells, or T cells were the source of the cDNA or gDNA that made up the material.

In the study's own analysis: Counts of nucleated cells, estimated from reference gene primer amplification, were obtained. Repertoires were generated with immunoSEQ multiplex PCR, while TCRdb's copy carries only in-frame clones and drops some. Clone size and the V and J calls come from that table; the DNA yielded D and trimming. The sample yields roughly 260,000 clones, about 88% seen once. One Seattle source followed patients from active infection through their disease course. The CDR3 totals 14 residues. CDR1 MNHNY and CDR2 SVGAGI come from the germline V gene (reference sequence). Trimming shortened V by 0 bases and J by 0 bases, and 2 bases separated the two germline ends.

Specimen: peripheral blood. The sequence derives from a woman in her 30s with COVID-19, enrolled during active disease. The chain joins TRBV6-6 to TRBJ2-2; unclear D gene. CDR3 loop: CASSYSTNTGELFF. DNA of the CDR3: TGTGCCAGCAGTTACTCCACGAACACCGGGGAGCTGTTTTTT.